Following are 14 T cell receptor beta chains from one sample sequenced in a study of graft-versus-host responses after intestinal transplantation. For these TCRs, the target antigens are not known. TCRdb keeps only in-frame clones here, not all; method: immunoSEQ multiplex PCR. This table holds approximately 120,000 clones, 90% to 95% found once. The sample here was unstimulated CD4+ T cells sorted from spleen or lymph node cells, taken before intestinal transplant. Receptors were obtained from a human donor who received an intestinal transplant.

The chain employs TRBV11-3 and TRBJ2-1; D is perhaps TRBD1 or TRBD2 (5 bases each). The CDR3 has 15 residues. Trimming stripped 0 bases from V and 5 bases from J, with 11 bases between. CDR1 SGHNT and CDR2 YENEEA come from the germline V gene. This CDR3 is CASSLEQGGHNEQFF. DNA of the CDR3: TGTGCCAGCAGCTTAGAGCAGGGCGGGCACAATGAGCAGTTCTTC.

This clone was seen only a few times. The chain recombines TRBV5-1 with TRBJ1-3; D gene uncertain. Germline V lookup: CDR1 SGHRS, CDR2 YFSETQ. The length of the CDR3 is 13 residues. V was pared by 5 bases and J by 2 bases, with 8 bases between. The DNA of the CDR3 is TGCGCCAGCAGAGAGGGAGCTGGAAACACCATATATTTT. Encoded protein: CASREGAGNTIYF.

V gene TRBV4-1 combines with J gene TRBJ1-4; D is perhaps TRBD1 (5 bases). V was trimmed by 1 base and J by 10 bases, leaving 25 bases between them. In germline, CDR1 is MGHRA, CDR2 YSYEKL. The length of the CDR3 is 18 residues. The chain's CDR3 is CASSQGSLEGDRRGKLFF. CDR3 sequence (DNA): TGCGCCAGCAGCCAAGGTTCCTTGGAGGGCGACCGAAGGGGAAAACTGTTTTTT.

The rearrangement joins TRBV5-8 to TRBJ1-4; D is perhaps TRBD1 (5 bases). Trimming removed 2 bases from V and 4 bases from J, with 12 bases in between. The CDR3 is made up of 15 amino acids. Germline V lookup: CDR1 SGHTS, CDR2 YDEGEE. CDR3 in amino acids: CASSFPGLLNEKLFF. In nucleotides, the CDR3 is TGTGCCAGCAGCTTTCCGGGACTGCTTAATGAAAAACTGTTTTTT.

This chain connects TRBV7-2 to TRBJ1-3; tentative D call: TRBD1 (6 bases). The CDR3 length is 15 residues. Trimming pared 1 base from V and 4 bases from J, leaving 11 bases between. The V gene's germline CDR1 is SGHTA and CDR2 FQGNSA. For the CDR3, the DNA is TGTGCCAGCAGCTTAGTGGGGGCCGCCGGAAACACCATATATTTT. Translating gives CASSLVGAAGNTIYF.

The chain is built from TRBV5-5 and TRBJ2-4, with D possibly being TRBD1 or TRBD2 (5 bases each). There are 15 residues in the CDR3. CDR1 and CDR2 (germline): SGHKS, YYEKEE (reference sequence). V was clipped by 0 bases and J by 4 bases, with 11 bases between them. This CDR3 reads CASSLEGTAKNIQYF. The DNA of the CDR3 is TGTGCCAGCAGCTTGGAAGGGACCGCTAAAAACATTCAGTACTTC. Looking up the rest from reference TRBV5-5 and TRBJ2-4 gives the full variable domain: DAGVTQSPTHLIKTRGQQVTLRCSPISGHKSVSWYQQVLGQGPQFIFQYYEKEERGRGNFPDRFSARQFPNYSSELNVNALLLGDSALYLCASSLEGTAKNIQYFGAGTRLSVL.

The chain joins TRBV14 to TRBJ1-6, with no clear D. Germline V gene data show CDR1 as SGHDN and CDR2 as FVKESK. The V and J ends lost 0 bases and 9 bases respectively, with 6 bases between them. This CDR3 is built from 13 residues. In nucleotides, the CDR3 is TGTGCCAGCAGCCAAGATCGAAGTTCACCCCTCCACTTT. This encodes CASSQDRSSPLHF.

The chain joins TRBV11-2 to TRBJ2-7; D uncertain. V was clipped by 6 bases and J by 0 bases, with 9 bases between them. Germline V gene sequence: CDR1 SGHAT, CDR2 FQNNGV. The CDR3 sequence is 13 residues long. The CDR3 spells CASSVGSSYEQYF. The CDR3 coding sequence is TGTGCCAGCAGTGTTGGTAGCTCCTACGAGCAGTACTTC.

V and J are TRBV19 and TRBJ2-5, with 13 nucleotides matching TRBD2. V dropped 6 bases and J dropped 5; count of bases not matched to a gene: 6. The CDR3 contains 15 residues. Germline V gene sequence: CDR1 LNHDA, CDR2 SQIVND (reference sequence). For the CDR3, the DNA is TGTGCCAGTAGCCTTACTAGCGGGGGGGATGAGACCCAGTACTTC. This encodes CASSLTSGGDETQYF.

The chain couples TRBV27 to TRBJ2-7; 7 nucleotides align to TRBD2. V trimming: 0 bases; J trimming: 7 bases; junction bases outside the gene matches: 9. Germline V gene data show CDR1 as MNHEY and CDR2 as SMNVEV (reference sequence). CDR3 length equals 15 residues. CDR3 residues: CASSLSWRAGVEQYF. The CDR3, as DNA: TGTGCCAGCAGTTTATCGTGGCGGGCGGGGGTTGAGCAGTACTTC.

This clone was seen a handful of times. This specimen includes other DNA sequences encoding the same CDR3. The V and J genes are TRBV5-1 and TRBJ2-2; D not resolved. V lost 0 bases and J lost 1, with 4 bases in between. This CDR3 has 14 amino acids. The germline gives CDR1 SGHRS, CDR2 YFSETQ. The CDR3 sequence: CASSLGGNTGELFF. CDR3 nucleotide sequence: TGCGCCAGCAGCTTGGGCGGGAACACCGGGGAGCTGTTTTTT.

The rearrangement uses TRBV7-9 and TRBJ2-7, with D possibly being TRBD1 (5 bases). Trimming took 3 bases from V and 4 from J, leaving 16 bases between them. The germline V gene has CDR1 SEHNR and CDR2 FQNEAQ (reference sequence). This CDR3 is 15 amino acids long. CDR3 amino acids: CASSFRQSVRYEQYF. The DNA of the CDR3 is TGTGCCAGCAGCTTCCGACAGTCGGTGAGGTACGAGCAGTACTTC. Drawing the rest from reference TRBV7-9 and TRBJ2-7, the complete variable domain is DTGVSQNPRHKITKRGQNVTFRCDPISEHNRLYWYRQTLGQGPEFLTYFQNEAQLEKSRLLSDRFSAERPKGSFSTLEIQRTEQGDSAMYLCASSFRQSVRYEQYFGPGTRLTVT.

V is TRBV7-9 and J is TRBJ2-7; 7 bases line up with TRBD2. V was pared by 5 bases and J by 1 base, with 8 bases of the junction left unmatched. CDR1 and CDR2 from the germline V gene are SEHNR and FQNEAQ (reference sequence). CDR3 length: 15 residues. The CDR3 loop reads CASSLHTGGSYEQYF. Here the CDR3 DNA reads TGTGCCAGCAGCCTCCATACGGGAGGTTCCTACGAGCAGTACTTC.

The genes are TRBV5-1 and TRBJ1-1, with D possibly TRBD1 on 5 matching bases. In germline, CDR1 is SGHRS, CDR2 YFSETQ. V was cut by 4 bases and J by 5 bases, with 15 bases left in between. The length of the CDR3 is 14 residues. The CDR3 coding sequence is TGCGCCAGCAGCACGAGCAGGGTAGCGACTGAAGCTTTCTTT. This gives the protein CASSTSRVATEAFF. Together with reference TRBV5-1 and TRBJ1-1, the CDR3 gives the full variable domain: KAGVTQTPRYLIKTRGQQVTLSCSPISGHRSVSWYQQTPGQGLQFLFEYFSETQRNKGNFPGRFSGRQFSNSRSEMNVSTLELGDSALYLCASSTSRVATEAFFGQGTRLTVV.